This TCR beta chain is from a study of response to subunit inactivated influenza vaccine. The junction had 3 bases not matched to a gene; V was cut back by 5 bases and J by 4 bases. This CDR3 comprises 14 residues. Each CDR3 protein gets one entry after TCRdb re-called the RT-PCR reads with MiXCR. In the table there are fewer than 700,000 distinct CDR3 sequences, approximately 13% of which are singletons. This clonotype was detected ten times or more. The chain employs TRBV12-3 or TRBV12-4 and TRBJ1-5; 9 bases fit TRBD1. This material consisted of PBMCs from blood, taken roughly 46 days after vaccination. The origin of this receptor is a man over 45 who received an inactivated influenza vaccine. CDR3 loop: CASSHDRGNQPQHF. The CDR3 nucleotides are TGTGCCAGCAGTCATGACAGGGGGAATCAGCCCCAGCATTTT.